This paragraph covers one T cell receptor beta chain sequence. The data are from a study of tumor-infiltrating lymphocytes in oesophageal squamous cell carcinoma. TCRdb fed the PCR reads into MiXCR, producing one record per CDR3 protein. The top ten hold around 24% of the sample, which has approximately 19,000 distinct CDR3 sequences, over 45% seen once. Looked up from germline, CDR1 is MNHEY and CDR2 is SVGEGT. The ends were cut back, 8 bases at V and 8 bases at J, with 22 bases in the middle. This CDR3 is built from 15 residues. Sequencing was carried out using esophageal tumor tissue. The chain employs TRBV6-2 or TRBV6-3 and TRBJ2-1, with D perhaps matching TRBD1 or TRBD2 (6 bases each). This sequence originates from a male donor with esophageal squamous cell carcinoma. The CDR3 region is CASGKSWGASDEQFF. In DNA form, the CDR3 reads TGTGCCAGCGGTAAAAGTTGGGGGGCTTCCGATGAGCAGTTCTTC.